Listed here are 10 T cell receptor beta chains from one sample, sequenced in a study of T cell repertoires in cytomegalovirus infection. No antigen is known for these receptors. TCRdb re-called the reads through MiXCR, storing one row per CDR3 protein. The data show around 770,000 distinct CDR3 sequences, roughly 29% seen once. Sequencing was performed on cultured CD8+ T cells from PBMCs, taken from culture after CMV antigen stimulation. The receptor set was obtained from a human donor in good health (CMV status not recorded). Some clones in this sample may be carry-over from other donors' samples.

The chain recombines TRBV27 with TRBJ2-3; D may be TRBD1 (5 bases). This CDR3 is built from 13 residues. The V gene lost 6 bases and the J gene lost 4 bases, with 11 bases spanning the gap. From germline, CDR1 is MNHEY and CDR2 SMNVEV (reference sequence). The CDR3 reads CASSPPQADTQYF. The CDR3 nucleotides read TGTGCCAGCAGCCCGCCACAGGCAGATACGCAGTATTTT.

The genes are TRBV6-5 and TRBJ2-1, with D possibly matching TRBD2 (5 bases). V lost 2 bases and J lost 4, with 15 bases in between. Germline assignment: CDR1 MNHEY and CDR2 SVGAGI. This CDR3 comprises 16 residues. CDR3 amino acids: CASSYPGPEGYNEQFF. CDR3 in DNA: TGTGCCAGCAGTTACCCCGGGCCCGAGGGATACAATGAGCAGTTCTTC.

This clonotype came up a few times. Here the CDR3 reads CASNRGVGQPQHF. The CDR3 region has the DNA TGTGCCAGCAACCGAGGTGTGGGCCAGCCCCAGCATTTT. V is TRBV27 and J is TRBJ1-5; no clear D gene. The germline gives CDR1 MNHEY, CDR2 SMNVEV (reference sequence). The CDR3 has 13 residues. Trimming removed 7 bases at V and 7 bases at J, with 14 bases between.

This chain uses TRBV11-2 with TRBJ2-1; 7 positions agree with TRBD1. CDR1 and CDR2 from the germline V gene are SGHAT and FQNNGV. Losses at the gene ends were 1 base for V and 10 bases for J; bases not matched to a gene: 4. This CDR3 is built from 13 residues. CDR3 loop: CASSLVGGSEQFF. CDR3 sequence (DNA): TGTGCCAGCAGCTTAGTAGGGGGCTCCGAGCAGTTCTTC.

The J gene is TRBJ2-3, the V gene TRBV27; TRBD1 matches 11 bases. The CDR3 sequence is 16 residues long. Losses at the gene ends were 5 bases for V and 6 bases for J; bases not matched to a gene: 10. The germline CDR1 and CDR2 sequences are MNHEY and SMNVEV (reference sequence). CDR3 sequence (DNA): TGTGCCAGCAGTACCCTGGACAGGGGGCGGTGGGATACGCAGTATTTT. Translation gives CASSTLDRGRWDTQYF.

There are many counts of this clonotype. The chain uses TRBV7-6 and TRBJ2-1; 8 nucleotides align to TRBD2. Germline CDR1 is SGHVS and CDR2 is FNYEAQ. The CDR3 totals 16 residues. V was pared by 1 base and J by 8 bases, with 10 bases of the junction left unmatched. CDR3 in amino acids: CASSLVQAGATDEQFF. The CDR3 region has the DNA TGTGCCAGCAGCTTAGTGCAAGCGGGGGCGACGGATGAGCAGTTCTTC. The complete variable domain, with remaining parts taken from reference TRBV7-6 and TRBJ2-1, reads GAGVSQSPRYKVTKRGQDVALRCDPISGHVSLYWYRQALGQGPEFLTYFNYEAQQDKSGLPNDRFSAERPEGSISTLTIQRTEQRDSAMYRCASSLVQAGATDEQFFGPGTRLTVL.

The chain couples TRBV27 to TRBJ1-2, with no clear D. This CDR3 spans 15 amino acids. Germline V gene data show CDR1 as MNHEY and CDR2 as SMNVEV (reference sequence). Deletions cut 2 bases from V and 4 bases from J, with 14 bases between. CDR3 loop: CASSLSGVVTYGYTF. The CDR3 DNA reads as TGTGCCAGCAGTTTAAGTGGGGTCGTTACCTATGGCTACACCTTC.

The chain carries TRBV29-1 and TRBJ2-3; D is tentatively TRBD1 or TRBD2 (5 bases each). The CDR3 consists of 14 residues. Between the trimmed V and J ends, which lost 2 bases and 0 bases, there was a span of 9 bases. Germline lookup yields CDR1 SQVTM and CDR2 ANQGSEA. CDR3 nucleotide sequence: TGCAGCGTTGAACGTGGGGGTAGCACAGATACGCAGTATTTT. Amino acid sequence: CSVERGGSTDTQYF.

V gene TRBV2 combines with J gene TRBJ2-7, with a tentative D call TRBD1 (5 bases). This CDR3 comprises 12 residues. Trimming took off 7 bases at V and 5 bases at J, with 12 bases between the two ends. The V gene's germline CDR1 is SNHLY and CDR2 FYNNEI. The CDR3 spells CASIKGRDEQYV. Here the CDR3 DNA reads TGTGCCAGCATAAAGGGGCGCGACGAGCAGTACGTC.

A few counts support this clonotype. The chain uses TRBV4-3 and TRBJ1-1; D not resolved. V lost 0 bases and J 1 base, leaving 12 bases between the germline ends. In germline, CDR1 is LGHNA, CDR2 YSLEER. The CDR3 spans 16 residues. CDR3 in DNA: TGCGCCAGCAGCCAAGATCCCCCAGCCCAGAACACTGAAGCTTTCTTT. Its protein product is CASSQDPPAQNTEAFF.